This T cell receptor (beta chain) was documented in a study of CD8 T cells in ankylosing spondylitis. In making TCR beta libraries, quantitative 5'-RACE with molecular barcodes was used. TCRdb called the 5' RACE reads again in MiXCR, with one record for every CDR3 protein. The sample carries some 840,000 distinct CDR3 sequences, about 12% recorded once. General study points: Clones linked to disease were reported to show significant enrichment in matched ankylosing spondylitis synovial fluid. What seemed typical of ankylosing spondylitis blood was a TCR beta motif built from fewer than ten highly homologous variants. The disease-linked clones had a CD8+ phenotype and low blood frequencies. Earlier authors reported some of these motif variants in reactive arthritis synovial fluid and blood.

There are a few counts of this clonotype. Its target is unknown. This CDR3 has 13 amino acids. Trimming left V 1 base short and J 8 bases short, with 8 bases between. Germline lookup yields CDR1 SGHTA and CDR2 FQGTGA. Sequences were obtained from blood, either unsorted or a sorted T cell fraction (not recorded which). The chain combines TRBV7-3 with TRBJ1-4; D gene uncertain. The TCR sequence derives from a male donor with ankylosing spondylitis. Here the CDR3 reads CASSLIPQEKLFF. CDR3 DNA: TGTGCCAGCAGCTTAATCCCTCAGGAAAAACTGTTTTTT.